Below, one TCR beta chain is given with its context. What it recognizes is unknown. The entry originates in a study of vaccination and CD4 T cells after COVID-19. Cultured CD4+ T-cell DNA underwent Oncomine TCR Beta short-read sequencing. TCRdb recomputed calls from the PCR reads with MiXCR, one row per CDR3 protein. The sample yields 20,000 or so distinct CDR3 sequences, less than 70% seen once. The CDR3 is 14 residues long. V lost 5 bases to trimming and J lost 3 bases, with 16 bases between them. Germline CDR1 and CDR2: DFQATT and SNEGSKA (reference sequence). Specified treatment: roughly nine-day PBMC culture with coronavirus spike peptide pools or control peptides (ViraFEST assay). A few million PBMCs per well were cultured with about 10 IU/ml IL-2 and 8.5 to 10 ug/ml peptide pools.

The sequence was obtained from a human donor who had recovered from COVID-19. This sequence joins TRBV20-1 and TRBJ2-5; TRBD1 or TRBD2 may be the D gene (5 bases each). Sequencing used CD4+ T cells from blood, cultured in vitro. CDR3 in DNA: TGCAGTGCTGAGGGGCCCAGTAGGAAAGAGACCCAGTACTTC. Encoded protein: CSAEGPSRKETQYF.